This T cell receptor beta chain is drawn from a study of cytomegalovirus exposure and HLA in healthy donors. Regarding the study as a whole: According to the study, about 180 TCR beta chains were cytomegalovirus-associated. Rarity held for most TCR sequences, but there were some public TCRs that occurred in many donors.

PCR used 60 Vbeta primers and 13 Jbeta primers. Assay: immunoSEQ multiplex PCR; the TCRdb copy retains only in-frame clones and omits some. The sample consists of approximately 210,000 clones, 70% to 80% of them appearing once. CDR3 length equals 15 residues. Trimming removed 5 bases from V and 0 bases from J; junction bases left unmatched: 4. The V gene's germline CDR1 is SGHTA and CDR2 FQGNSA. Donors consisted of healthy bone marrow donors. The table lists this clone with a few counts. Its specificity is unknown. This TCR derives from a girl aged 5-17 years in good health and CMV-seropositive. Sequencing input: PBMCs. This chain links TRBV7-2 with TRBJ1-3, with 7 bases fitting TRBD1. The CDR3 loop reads CASSLNRGSGNTIYF. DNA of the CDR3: TGTGCCAGCAGCCTGAACAGGGGCTCTGGAAACACCATATATTTT.